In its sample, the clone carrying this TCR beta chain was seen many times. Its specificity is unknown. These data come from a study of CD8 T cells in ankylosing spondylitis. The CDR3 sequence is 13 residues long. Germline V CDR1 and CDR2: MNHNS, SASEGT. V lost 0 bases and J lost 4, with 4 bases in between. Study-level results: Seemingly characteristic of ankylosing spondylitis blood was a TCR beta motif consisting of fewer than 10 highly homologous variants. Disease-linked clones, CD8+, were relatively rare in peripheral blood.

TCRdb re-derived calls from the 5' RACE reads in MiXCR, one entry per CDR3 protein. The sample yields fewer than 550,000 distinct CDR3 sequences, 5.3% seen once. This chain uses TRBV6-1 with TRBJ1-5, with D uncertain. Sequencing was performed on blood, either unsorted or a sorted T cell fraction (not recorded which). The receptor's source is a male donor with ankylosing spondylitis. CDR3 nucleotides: TGTGCCAGCAGTGAAGCGGGGAATCAGCCCCAGCATTTT. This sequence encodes CASSEAGNQPQHF.